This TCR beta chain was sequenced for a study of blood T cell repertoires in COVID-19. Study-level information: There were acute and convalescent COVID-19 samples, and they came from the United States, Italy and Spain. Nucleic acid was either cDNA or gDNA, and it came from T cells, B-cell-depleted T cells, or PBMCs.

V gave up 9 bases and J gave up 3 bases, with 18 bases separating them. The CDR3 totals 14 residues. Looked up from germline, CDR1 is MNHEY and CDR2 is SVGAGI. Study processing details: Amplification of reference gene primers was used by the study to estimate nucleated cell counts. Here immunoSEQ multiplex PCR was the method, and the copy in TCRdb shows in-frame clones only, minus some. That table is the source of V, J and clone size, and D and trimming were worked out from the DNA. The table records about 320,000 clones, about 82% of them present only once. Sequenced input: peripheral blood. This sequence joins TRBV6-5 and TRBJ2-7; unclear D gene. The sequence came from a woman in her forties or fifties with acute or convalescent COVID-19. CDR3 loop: CASILRVPHYEQYF. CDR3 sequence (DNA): TGTGCCAGTATCCTTAGAGTGCCCCACTACGAGCAGTACTTC.